The entry below gives a single T cell receptor beta chain sequence along with its context. This record comes from a study of blood T cell repertoires in COVID-19. Study overall: Samples representing acute and convalescent COVID-19 were sourced from the United States, Italy and Spain.

V trimming: 3 bases; J trimming: 2 bases; junction bases outside the gene matches: 9. Germline V gene sequence: CDR1 LGHDT, CDR2 YNNKEL (reference sequence). This CDR3 is 16 amino acids long. Only in-frame clones appear in the TCRdb table, and some are missing; sequencing was by immunoSEQ multiplex PCR. The profile shows 350,000 to 550,000 clones, around 89% of them singletons. This receptor was taken from a woman aged 25 to 39 with acute or convalescent COVID-19. Sequencing was done on a sample of peripheral blood. The chain uses TRBV3-1 (or the pseudogene TRBV3-2) and TRBJ1-2; 7 nucleotides line up with TRBD1. Here the CDR3 DNA reads TGTGCCAGCAGCCAGGCCGACAGGGCCGGAAACTATGGCTACACCTTC. Translation: CASSQADRAGNYGYTF.